The 22 T cell receptor beta chains presented below share a single source sample, sequenced in a study of T cells in women clearing cervical HPV infection. Sequencing used immunoSEQ multiplex PCR; TCRdb keeps in-frame clones, though not all of them. The sample has about 20,000 clones; the top ten hold over 6.5%. The sequenced sample was blood buffy coat. Receptors originate from a woman aged 18-70 years with a cervical HPV16 infection that either progressed to CIN3+ or cleared (not recorded which).

Points on this clone: The read ends 3 residues early relative to the CDR3; the germline J gene fills the gap. The chain has TRBV29-1 and TRBJ2-5; the match to TRBD1 covers 9 bases. From germline, CDR1 is SQVTM and CDR2 ANQGSEA. V lost 6 bases, J lost 2 bases, and 4 bases stayed unmatched. The CDR3 spans 13 residues. CDR3: CSVTGTGQETQYF. The DNA read from the CDR3 is TGCAGCGTGACTGGGACAGGGCAAGAGACC. Drawing the rest from reference TRBV29-1 and TRBJ2-5, the complete variable domain is SAVISQKPSRDICQRGTSLTIQCQVDSQVTMMFWYRQQPGQSLTLIATANQGSEATYESGFVIDKFPISRPNLTFSTLTVSNMSPEDSSIYLCSVTGTGQETQYFGPGTRLLVL.

Details on this clone: Coverage ceases 3 residues before the CDR3 finishes, and the germline J gene fills in the end. The chain carries TRBV27 and TRBJ2-7; D tentatively fits TRBD1 or TRBD2 (7 bases each). This CDR3 comprises 16 residues. Between the trimmed V and J ends, which lost 2 bases and 4 bases, there was a span of 18 bases. The germline CDR1 and CDR2 sequences are MNHEY and SMNVEV (reference sequence). The CDR3 region is CASSLGGTGEGYEQYF. CDR3 DNA, as far as it was read: TGTGCCAGCAGTTTAGGGGGTACAGGGGAGGGTTACGAG.

About this clone itself: The read terminates 3 residues before the CDR3 end, so the remaining end is supplied by the germline J gene. This chain uses TRBV5-1 with TRBJ2-2; TRBD2 matches 11 bases. In germline, CDR1 is SGHRS, CDR2 YFSETQ. V was pared by 2 bases and J by 5 bases, with 2 bases of the junction left unmatched. This CDR3 comprises 15 residues. Incomplete CDR3 DNA: TGCGCCAGCAGCTTCCGGACTAGCGGGACCGGGGAG. Translation gives CASSFRTSGTGE. The complete CDR3 reads CASSFRTSGTGELFF.

Details on this clone: The read stops 3 residues short of the end of the CDR3; the missing end is completed from the germline J gene. The V and J genes are TRBV5-1 and TRBJ2-3; the D gene is possibly TRBD2 (5 bases). Germline V gene sequence: CDR1 SGHRS, CDR2 YFSETQ. This CDR3 spans 15 amino acids. CDR3 protein: CASSQDGLNQETQYF. The CDR3 DNA, read in part, is TGCGCCAGCAGCCAGGACGGACTTAACCAAGAGACG.

In regard to this clone: Coverage ceases 3 residues before the CDR3 finishes, and the germline J gene fills in the end. V is TRBV18 and J is TRBJ1-2; D possibly corresponds to TRBD1 (6 bases). The CDR3 has 14 residues. The germline CDR1 and CDR2 sequences are KGHSH and LQKENI. CDR3 amino acids: CASSPYSGDNDYTF. The sequenced CDR3 bases are TGTGCCAGCTCACCATACAGCGGGGACAATGAC.

Concerning this clone itself: The read ends 3 residues shy of where the CDR3 ends; the end is completed using the germline J gene. The gene calls are TRBV7-9 and TRBJ2-7; 9 bases match TRBD1. The V and J ends lost 3 bases and 4 bases, in that order; junction bases with no gene match: 1. The CDR3 has 13 amino acids. Germline CDR1 SEHNR, CDR2 FQNEAQ (reference sequence). The CDR3 loop reads CASSLGTGYEQYF. The sequenced CDR3 bases are TGTGCCAGCAGCTTGGGGACAGGGTACGAG.

Details on this clone: The read comes to an end 3 residues before the CDR3 does, leaving the germline J gene to fill in the end. The gene calls are TRBV20-1 and TRBJ2-4; 9 bases are a match to TRBD2. Germline CDR1 DFQATT, CDR2 SNEGSKA (reference sequence). The ends lost 4 bases at V and 0 bases at J; junction bases unmatched: 22. The CDR3 is 21 amino acids. The DNA read from the CDR3 is TGCAGTGCTAAAATAGGGGGGACTAGCTCCTATATAGAGGGAGCCAAAAACATT. This gives the protein CSAKIGGTSSYIEGAKNI. The whole CDR3 region reads CSAKIGGTSSYIEGAKNIQYF.

Concerning this clone: Read data end 3 residues before the CDR3 end; the end is taken from the germline J gene. The J gene is TRBJ1-1, the V gene TRBV19; TRBD1 is a possible D gene (5 bases). V was trimmed by 0 bases and J by 6 bases, leaving 8 bases between them. The germline CDR1 and CDR2 sequences are LNHDA and SQIVND (reference sequence). The length of the CDR3 is 13 residues. The covered CDR3 bases are TGTGCCAGTAGTATAGACGGGGGATCTGAA. This encodes CASSIDGGSE. The entire CDR3 protein is CASSIDGGSEAFF.

Concerning this clone: The missing CDR3 end, 3 residues past where the read stops, is filled in from the germline J gene. The J gene is TRBJ2-7, the V gene TRBV13; 16 positions agree with TRBD2. CDR3 size: 15 residues. Germline CDR1 is PRHDT and CDR2 is FYEKMQ (reference sequence). J gave up 6 bases and V 5 bases, and 4 bases lay outside the gene matches. This CDR3 is CASSPGTSGRAEQYF. The CDR3 bases that were read are TGTGCCAGCAGCCCCGGGACTAGCGGGAGGGCCGAG.

As for this clone: The CDR3 end falls 3 residues outside the read, so it is completed with the germline J gene. The chain uses TRBV20-1 and TRBJ2-7, with D perhaps TRBD2 (6 bases). V gave up 0 bases and J gave up 1 base, with 25 bases separating them. The CDR3 has 19 residues. Germline CDR1 and CDR2: DFQATT and SNEGSKA (reference sequence). The covered CDR3 bases are TGCAGTGCTAGAGATGGGTATTCGGGGGTGACCCGGGCTTCCTACGAG. Encoded protein: CSARDGYSGVTRASYE. The full CDR3 protein reads CSARDGYSGVTRASYEQYF.

With respect to this clone: With the read ending 3 residues before the CDR3 end, the germline J gene is used to fill in that end. The V call is TRBV7-2, the J call TRBJ2-2; D not certain. CDR3 length equals 15 residues. CDR1 is SGHTA and CDR2 is FQGNSA in the germline V gene. CDR3 bases read: TGTGCCAGCAGCTTAGTACCAGGTCTCAATTCACCG. Translation gives CASSLVPGLNSP. The whole CDR3 protein is CASSLVPGLNSPLFF.

Notes on this clone: The CDR3 goes on 3 residues after the read ends, and that part is filled in from the germline J gene. The chain links TRBV27 to TRBJ2-5, with D possibly TRBD2 on 6 matching bases. Per the germline V gene, CDR1 is MNHEY and CDR2 is SMNVEV (reference sequence). V was cut by 5 bases and J by 5 bases, with 18 bases left in between. The CDR3 is 15 amino acids. The CDR3: CASSGGWDFLETQYF. The CDR3 DNA, read in part, is TGTGCCAGCAGTGGCGGATGGGACTTCCTGGAGACC.

With respect to this clone: The read gets to within 3 residues of the CDR3 end, and the germline J gene fills in the rest. The chain couples TRBV19 to TRBJ2-4, with D possibly matching TRBD1 (6 bases). The germline V and J ends were trimmed by 2 bases and 0 bases, with 17 bases remaining between them. Looked up from germline, CDR1 is LNHDA and CDR2 is SQIVND (reference sequence). This CDR3 comprises 18 residues. The CDR3 here is CASSITQGFPIAKNIQYF. CDR3 bases read: TGTGCCAGTAGTATAACACAGGGTTTCCCTATAGCCAAAAACATT.

For this clone: The CDR3 extends 3 residues past the end of the read, so its final part is completed from the germline J gene. The V call is TRBV19, the J call TRBJ1-2; D not certain. Germline V lookup: CDR1 LNHDA, CDR2 SQIVND (reference sequence). This CDR3 contains 13 residues. The CDR3 DNA, read in part, is TGTGCCAGTAGTAGAAACTATTACAATGAC. It codes for CASSRNYYND. The full CDR3 is CASSRNYYNDYTF.

About this clone: The CDR3 end is not reached by the read, which stops 3 residues before it; the germline J gene fills it in. J is TRBJ2-1 and V is TRBV2; no reliable D call. V lost 10 bases, J lost 0 bases, and 10 bases lay in between. Germline lookup yields CDR1 SNHLY and CDR2 FYNNEI. The CDR3 extends over 13 amino acids. The CDR3 sequence is CATTAGSYNEQFF. The part of the CDR3 DNA that was read is TGTGCCACCACGGCAGGCTCCTACAATGAG.

Points on this clone: The read falls 3 residues short of the CDR3 end, and the missing part is taken from the germline J gene. V and J are TRBV6-2 or TRBV6-3 and TRBJ2-3, with TRBD2 identical over 8 bases. V was clipped by 4 bases and J by 5 bases; unmatched bases: 5. From germline, CDR1 is MNHEY and CDR2 SVGEGT. The CDR3 totals 14 residues. The DNA read from the CDR3 is TGTGCCAGCAGTTGGGGACTAGTGGTAGATACG. This codes for CASSWGLVVDT. The entire CDR3 protein reads CASSWGLVVDTQYF.

Comment on this clone: The CDR3 extends 3 residues past the end of the read, so its final part is completed from the germline J gene. This chain connects TRBV5-1 to TRBJ2-2; D gene uncertain. Trimming left V 4 bases short and J 2 bases short, with 3 bases between. CDR1 SGHRS and CDR2 YFSETQ come from the germline V gene. This CDR3 spans 12 amino acids. CDR3 protein: CASSQNTGELFF. The DNA read from the CDR3 is TGCGCCAGCAGCCAAAACACCGGGGAG.

Comment on this clone: The missing CDR3 end, 3 residues past where the read stops, is filled in from the germline J gene. The sample holds other DNA sequences that translate to the same CDR3. The chain combines TRBV10-3 with TRBJ1-3, with 12 bases identical to TRBD1. Trimming cost V 5 bases and J 0 bases; bases outside gene matches: 5. The CDR3 has 17 amino acids. The germline V gene has CDR1 ENHRY and CDR2 SYGVKD. CDR3 in amino acids: CAISKPGQGASGNTIYF. CDR3 DNA (partial): TGTGCCATCAGTAAACCGGGACAGGGGGCCTCTGGAAACACC.

In regard to this clone: The CDR3 end falls 3 residues outside the read, so it is completed with the germline J gene. This chain links TRBV5-4 with TRBJ2-5; 10 nucleotides agree with TRBD2. J gave up 5 bases and V 5 bases, and 12 bases lay outside the gene matches. The CDR3 contains 16 residues. Germline V lookup: CDR1 SGHNT, CDR2 YYREEE (reference sequence). The CDR3 is CASSLSGRAFRETQYF. Incomplete CDR3 DNA: TGTGCCAGCAGTTTGAGCGGGAGGGCCTTCAGGGAGACC.

Details on this clone: The sequenced fragment ends 3 residues before the CDR3 boundary, so the rest is inferred from the germline J gene. The chain combines TRBV28 with TRBJ2-7; D possibly uses TRBD1 or TRBD2 (5 bases each). The CDR3 loop spans 13 amino acids. V was cut by 2 bases and J by 3 bases, with 8 bases left in between. CDR1 and CDR2 from the germline V gene are MDHEN and SYDVKM. The sequenced part of the CDR3 DNA is TGTGCCAGCAGTTTACAGGGAGTCTACGAG. It codes for CASSLQGVYE. The whole CDR3 protein is CASSLQGVYEQYF.

As for this clone: Read sequence stops 3 residues before the CDR3 end, and the germline J gene provides the missing end. The chain combines TRBV13 with TRBJ2-1, with 9 bases matching TRBD2. Trimming at V came to 8 bases and at J to 4 bases, leaving 15 bases not matched to a gene. The CDR3 runs to 17 residues. Germline V CDR1 and CDR2: PRHDT, FYEKMQ (reference sequence). CDR3 DNA, as far as it was read: TGTGCCAGCTCTGGGAGGGCTAGCGGGGAGTCATACAATGAG. Its protein product is CASSGRASGESYNE. The whole CDR3 reads CASSGRASGESYNEQFF.

Note on this clone: The read terminates 3 residues ahead of where the CDR3 ends, so the germline J gene completes it. The gene calls are TRBV5-5 and TRBJ1-4; tentative D call: TRBD1 (6 bases). The length of the CDR3 is 14 residues. CDR1 and CDR2 (germline): SGHKS, YYEKEE (reference sequence). V was clipped by 3 bases and J by 5 bases, with 11 bases between them. The sequenced CDR3 bases are TGTGCCAGCAGCTCACAGGGTAGCAATGAAAAA. Translation: CASSSQGSNEK. The whole CDR3 region reads CASSSQGSNEKLFF.